The 28 T cell receptor beta chains below come from one sample, sequenced in a study of technical replicates of blood from several donors. Sequencing used immunoSEQ multiplex PCR; TCRdb keeps in-frame clones, though not all of them. The sample has fewer than 80,000 clones; around 92% are singletons. Sequencing used PBMCs. The origin of the receptors is a human donor in good health. Some clones in this sample may be carry-over from other donors' samples.

The chain couples TRBV7-2 to TRBJ1-4; tentatively, D is TRBD1 (6 bases). The CDR3 has 15 amino acids. Trimming shortened V by 4 bases and J by 3 bases, and 12 bases separated the two germline ends. CDR1 and CDR2 (germline): SGHTA, FQGNSA. The CDR3 nucleotides read TGTGCCAGCAGCTCCCACAGGGCTCCTAATGAAAAACTGTTTTTT. Its translation: CASSSHRAPNEKLFF. The entire variable domain, with the rest obtained from reference TRBV7-2 and TRBJ1-4, is as follows: GAGVSQSPSNKVTEKGKDVELRCDPISGHTALYWYRQSLGQGLEFLIYFQGNSAPDKSGLPSDRFSAERTGGSVSTLTIQRTQQEDSAVYLCASSSHRAPNEKLFFGSGTQLSVL.

The rearrangement uses TRBV4-3 and TRBJ2-1; D is unclear. Between the trimmed V and J ends, which lost 1 base and 6 bases, there was a span of 13 bases. Germline CDR1 is LGHNA and CDR2 is YSLEER. The CDR3 extends over 15 amino acids. The CDR3 DNA is TGCGCCAGCAGCCAAGTCGGCGGTTTGAGCAATGAGCAGTTCTTC. Translation gives CASSQVGGLSNEQFF.

The gene calls are TRBV9 and TRBJ2-1; 9 bases agree with TRBD2. Germline CDR1 and CDR2: SGDLS and YYNGEE. The V and J ends lost 4 bases and 4 bases, in that order; junction bases with no gene match: 6. CDR3 length: 15 amino acids. CDR3 sequence: CASSPELAGYNEQFF. CDR3 nucleotides: TGTGCCAGCAGCCCCGAGCTAGCGGGGTACAATGAGCAGTTCTTC.

CDR3 region: CASSPPGAGVGDTQYF. In DNA form, the CDR3 reads TGTGCCAGCTCACCACCCGGAGCGGGAGTGGGAGATACGCAGTATTTT. The chain recombines TRBV18 with TRBJ2-3; 8 bases map to TRBD2. The CDR3 length is 16 residues. V lost 0 bases to trimming and J lost 5 bases; unmatched junction nucleotides: 7. Per the germline V gene, CDR1 is KGHSH and CDR2 is LQKENI.

The chain is built from TRBV27 and TRBJ2-1; 16 bases are shared with TRBD2. The germline CDR1 and CDR2 sequences are MNHEY and SMNVEV (reference sequence). V shed 6 bases, J shed 9 bases, and the junction held 8 bases outside the gene matches. This CDR3 has 16 amino acids. CDR3: CASRYGTSGGAGEQFF. CDR3 DNA: TGTGCCAGCAGATATGGGACTAGCGGGGGGGCGGGTGAGCAGTTCTTC.

The chain joins TRBV7-9 to TRBJ2-5; D is perhaps TRBD1 (5 bases). The CDR3 runs to 13 residues. Germline loops: CDR1 SEHNR, CDR2 FQNEAQ (reference sequence). V was trimmed by 2 bases and J by 7 bases, leaving 11 bases between them. CDR3 sequence reads: CASSLMQGGTQYF. The CDR3 DNA reads TGTGCCAGCAGCTTAATGCAGGGTGGGACCCAGTACTTC.

V usage is TRBV5-6 and J usage is TRBJ1-5; maybe TRBD1 (6 bases). Germline lookup yields CDR1 SGHDT and CDR2 YYEEEE. The CDR3 consists of 16 residues. V was pared by 3 bases and J by 6 bases, with 19 bases between. CDR3 sequence: CASSSQGGRGAQPQHF. CDR3 nucleotides: TGTGCCAGCAGCTCGCAAGGGGGGAGGGGAGCTCAGCCCCAGCATTTT.

The rearrangement uses TRBV9 and TRBJ1-3; D might be TRBD1 (6 bases). Germline values: CDR1 SGDLS, CDR2 YYNGEE. The V gene lost 2 bases and the J gene lost 2 bases, with 11 bases spanning the gap. CDR3 length equals 15 residues. CDR3 in DNA: TGTGCCAGCAGCGTGGCAGGGGCCCCTGGAAACACCATATATTTT. Translating it yields CASSVAGAPGNTIYF.

The table lists this clone with a count of one. The CDR3 coding sequence is TGTGCCAGCAGCTTAGCCGGGACAGGCTCCTACGAGCAGTACTTC. It encodes CASSLAGTGSYEQYF. The chain is built from TRBV7-9 and TRBJ2-7; TRBD1 matches 8 bases. The V and J ends lost 0 bases and 0 bases, in that order; junction bases with no gene match: 1. Germline V gives CDR1 SEHNR, CDR2 FQNEAQ (reference sequence). This CDR3 comprises 15 residues.

The rearrangement joins TRBV10-1 to TRBJ2-7; 7 bases are shared with TRBD2. J lost 5 bases, V lost 7 bases, and 20 bases had no gene match. The CDR3 has 17 residues. CDR1 is WNHNN, CDR2 SYGVQD, per germline (reference sequence). The CDR3 coding sequence is TGCGCCAGCATGGAGTTTAGGGCTACCCGGGAGGACCACGAGCAGTACTTC. This encodes CASMEFRATREDHEQYF.

The chain has TRBV11-2 and TRBJ2-3; perhaps TRBD1 as D (5 bases). This CDR3 is built from 12 residues. Germline V gives CDR1 SGHAT, CDR2 FQNNGV. V was cut by 3 bases and J by 6 bases, with 7 bases left in between. Here the CDR3 reads CASSLNRDTQYF. CDR3 DNA: TGTGCCAGCAGCTTGAACAGGGATACGCAGTATTTT.

The chain joins TRBV7-5 to TRBJ2-5; the D call TRBD2 from the table was never checked on the DNA. TRBV7-5 is listed as a pseudogene. The CDR3 loop spans 15 amino acids. DNA for the CDR3: TGTGTCAGAAGCTTAAGTAGCGGGGCCCAAGAGACCCAGTACTTC. Residues: CVRSLSSGAQETQYF.

This sequence joins TRBV5-4 and TRBJ2-1; weak D call: TRBD2 (5 bases). The germline CDR1 and CDR2 sequences are SGHNT and YYREEE (reference sequence). CDR3 size: 15 residues. The V end lost 4 bases, the J end lost 6 bases, and 17 bases lay between the germline ends. In DNA, the CDR3 is TGTGCCAGCAGCCCCCCCCCTCCGGGGATCAATGAGCAGTTCTTC. This translates into CASSPPPPGINEQFF. Supplemented by reference TRBV5-4 and TRBJ2-1, the full variable domain reads ETGVTQSPTHLIKTRGQQVTLRCSSQSGHNTVSWYQQALGQGPQFIFQYYREEENGRGNFPPRFSGLQFPNYSSELNVNALELDDSALYLCASSPPPPGINEQFFGPGTRLTVL.

V gene TRBV10-3 combines with J gene TRBJ1-6, with 10 nucleotides matching TRBD1. Germline lookup yields CDR1 ENHRY and CDR2 SYGVKD. Losses at the gene ends were 2 bases for V and 7 bases for J; bases not matched to a gene: 2. The CDR3 runs to 15 residues. The CDR3: CAISEGDRGNSPLHF. CDR3 coding DNA: TGTGCCATCAGTGAGGGGGACAGGGGAAATTCACCCCTCCACTTT.

The rearrangement joins TRBV6-6 to TRBJ2-4; D remains unclear. Germline CDR1 reads MNHNY; CDR2 reads SVGAGI (reference sequence). V lost 2 bases, J lost 7 bases, and 15 bases lay in between. There are 15 residues in the CDR3. CDR3 protein: CASSYEALSANIQYF. The CDR3 DNA is TGTGCCAGCAGTTACGAGGCTCTCTCTGCCAACATTCAGTACTTC.

This clone was counted a few times. V gene TRBV6-1 combines with J gene TRBJ1-2; 7 bases agree with TRBD1. V lost 3 bases and J lost 8; bases outside the gene matches: 12. The CDR3 totals 15 residues. The V gene's germline CDR1 is MNHNS and CDR2 SASEGT. The CDR3 here is CASSDGGRQGLGYTF. The CDR3 DNA is TGTGCCAGCAGTGACGGTGGACGACAGGGATTAGGCTACACCTTC.

The chain has TRBV7-8 and TRBJ1-5; tentative D call: TRBD1 (6 bases). Germline V gene sequence: CDR1 SGHVS, CDR2 FQNEAQ. The CDR3 totals 13 residues. V dropped 5 bases and J dropped 7 bases, with 12 bases sitting between them. The CDR3 spells CASSQQGGQPQHF. CDR3 nucleotide sequence: TGTGCCAGCAGCCAACAGGGCGGACAGCCCCAGCATTTT.

This sequence joins TRBV2 and TRBJ2-1; possible D gene TRBD2, 6 bases. The V end lost 2 bases, the J end lost 4 bases, and 18 bases lay between the germline ends. This CDR3 contains 17 residues. Germline V gene data show CDR1 as SNHLY and CDR2 as FYNNEI. The CDR3 DNA is TGTGCCAGCAGTGAACGGAGGGCAGGCCAAGGGTACAATGAGCAGTTCTTC. Translation: CASSERRAGQGYNEQFF.

The rearrangement joins TRBV7-2 to TRBJ1-3; D perhaps matches TRBD1 (5 bases). Germline-derived CDR1 and CDR2 are SGHTA and FQGNSA. This CDR3 comprises 15 residues. Trimming left V 1 base short and J 2 bases short, with 9 bases between. As DNA, the CDR3 is TGTGCCAGCAGCTTAGTCGGGGGTACTGGAAACACCATATATTTT. Protein sequence: CASSLVGGTGNTIYF.

The gene calls are TRBV7-9 and TRBJ2-6, with 11 nucleotides matching TRBD1. Germline V gene lookup returns CDR1 SEHNR and CDR2 FQNEAQ (reference sequence). This CDR3 has 19 residues. Trimming cost V 5 bases and J 2 bases; bases outside gene matches: 11. The CDR3 DNA reads TGTGCCAGCAGCCGACGCGGAGGACAGGGGGCGACTGGGGCCAACGTCCTGACTTTC. This encodes CASSRRGGQGATGANVLTF.

The J gene is TRBJ2-7, the V gene TRBV6-1; 16 nucleotides align to TRBD2. The CDR3 is made up of 15 amino acids. After removal of 7 bases from V and 6 bases from J, the junction contained 6 bases not matched to a gene. CDR1 is MNHNS, CDR2 SASEGT, per germline. CDR3 amino acids: CASTGLAGGPGEQYF. For the CDR3, the DNA is TGTGCCAGCACGGGACTAGCGGGGGGGCCCGGCGAGCAGTACTTC.

The chain's CDR3 is CASSELRRTYF. In DNA, the CDR3 is TGTGCCAGCAGTGAATTAAGGAGAACATACTTC. The chain couples TRBV25-1 to TRBJ2-5; D gene uncertain. This CDR3 is built from 11 residues. Germline values: CDR1 MGHDK, CDR2 SYGVNS. With 1 base removed from V and 14 bases from J, the gap between germline ends came to 11 bases.

The V and J genes are TRBV9 and TRBJ2-3; D is perhaps TRBD2 (6 bases). Germline-derived CDR1 and CDR2 are SGDLS and YYNGEE. V was clipped by 0 bases and J by 3 bases, with 11 bases between them. The CDR3 consists of 15 residues. The CDR3 nucleotides read TGTGCCAGCAGCGTAGCGGGAGATTCAACAGATACGCAGTATTTT. Protein: CASSVAGDSTDTQYF.

A single count supports this clone. This chain links TRBV5-1 with TRBJ2-7; D ambiguous. Per the germline V gene, CDR1 is SGHRS and CDR2 is YFSETQ. Trimming removed 4 bases from V and 3 bases from J, with 17 bases in between. The CDR3 sequence is 15 residues long. The CDR3 DNA reads TGCGCCAGCAGCCAACAGCCCGGCCGGCACTACGAGCAGTACTTC. Its translation: CASSQQPGRHYEQYF.

The chain is built from TRBV7-9 and TRBJ1-1; 8 nucleotides align to TRBD1. The CDR3 loop spans 14 amino acids. V lost 3 bases to trimming and J lost 5 bases; unmatched junction nucleotides: 5. Looked up from germline, CDR1 is SEHNR and CDR2 is FQNEAQ (reference sequence). This CDR3 reads CASSFGQGGTEAFF. The CDR3 DNA sequence: TGTGCCAGCAGCTTCGGACAGGGTGGAACTGAAGCTTTCTTT.

V gene TRBV5-1 combines with J gene TRBJ2-1, with D hard to call. The V gene's germline CDR1 is SGHRS and CDR2 YFSETQ. Trimming removed 4 bases at V and 2 bases at J, with 19 bases between. This CDR3 is 17 amino acids long. CDR3 coding DNA: TGCGCCAGCAGCCCCATACCACCAGGCCGAACCTACAATGAGCAGTTCTTC. This sequence encodes CASSPIPPGRTYNEQFF.

J is TRBJ2-3 and V is TRBV14; 7 bases are shared with TRBD1. The J segment lost 8 bases and the V segment lost 7 bases, leaving 6 bases of the junction unmatched. CDR3 length equals 12 residues. Germline assignment: CDR1 SGHDN and CDR2 FVKESK. CDR3 DNA: TGTGCCAGCAACCACGGGGACAGTACGCAGTATTTT. This encodes CASNHGDSTQYF. Full variable domain (rest looked up from reference TRBV14 and TRBJ2-3): EAGVTQFPSHSVIEKGQTVTLRCDPISGHDNLYWYRRVMGKEIKFLLHFVKESKQDESGMPNNRFLAERTGGTYSTLKVQPAELEDSGVYFCASNHGDSTQYFGPGTRLTVL.

The chain uses TRBV29-1 and TRBJ2-1, with 8 positions matching TRBD1. The CDR3 totals 12 residues. After removal of 7 bases from V and 6 bases from J, the junction contained 5 bases not matched to a gene. CDR1 and CDR2 from the germline V gene are SQVTM and ANQGSEA. CDR3 sequence (DNA): TGCAGCGCCGGACAGGGCTTCAATGAGCAGTTCTTC. This gives the protein CSAGQGFNEQFF.